This TCR beta chain was found in a study of T-cell reconstitution after alpha-beta-depleted transplantation in children. Losses at the gene ends were 3 bases for V and 1 base for J; bases not matched to a gene: 8. The CDR3 loop spans 16 amino acids. Looked up from germline, CDR1 is MGHRA and CDR2 is YSYEKL. Study findings and constraints: Several hundred expanded graft clones reportedly were the source of alpha-beta T cells about two months after transplant. Newly generated T cells supplied most T-cell counts and diversity one year post-transplant.

This clonotype has a single count. Its antigen is unidentified. Using unique molecular identifiers, the investigators prepared the TCRbeta library. TCRdb called the PCR reads again in MiXCR, with one record for every CDR3 protein. This sample has approximately 800,000 distinct CDR3 sequences, with 16% found just once. The chain combines TRBV4-1 with TRBJ2-7; 8 positions agree with TRBD1. This material consisted of PBMCs, mostly from graft donor cells, taken 360 days after TCRalphabeta/CD19-depleted stem cell transplant. The TCR was taken from a male patient aged 5 to 17 who had a stem cell transplant for acute lymphoblastic leukemia, so the T cells may come from the graft donor. Here the CDR3 DNA reads TGCGCCAGCAGCCATCCTAGGACAGGGTGGTCCTACGAGCAGTACTTC. Residues: CASSHPRTGWSYEQYF.